Below, 18 T cell receptor beta chains from the same sample are listed, as sequenced in a study of T-cell memory formation after mild COVID-19. TCRdb used MiXCR to reprocess the 5' RACE reads, holding one entry per CDR3 protein. The data contain 450,000 to 700,000 distinct CDR3 sequences, more than 15% of them singletons. What was sequenced was PBMCs or a T cell subset sorted from them (not recorded which). The origin of the receptors is an adult woman who had mild COVID-19 (a few samples of this study predate the infection). Cell type and time point are not known.

The chain carries TRBV7-2 and TRBJ2-2; D gene ambiguous. This CDR3 is built from 12 residues. Germline assignment: CDR1 SGHTA and CDR2 FQGNSA. Trimming stripped 5 bases from V and 6 bases from J, with 7 bases between. CDR3 protein: CASSPQAGELFF. The DNA for the CDR3 is TGTGCCAGCAGCCCTCAAGCCGGGGAGCTGTTTTTT. The whole variable domain, remainder taken from reference TRBV7-2 and TRBJ2-2, is GAGVSQSPSNKVTEKGKDVELRCDPISGHTALYWYRQSLGQGLEFLIYFQGNSAPDKSGLPSDRFSAERTGGSVSTLTIQRTQQEDSAVYLCASSPQAGELFFGEGSRLTVL.

In this sample, this clonotype turned up many times. As DNA, the CDR3 is TGTGCCAGCTCACCAGGGCACCAAGAGACCCAGTACTTC. It translates to CASSPGHQETQYF. V and J are TRBV18 and TRBJ2-5; D gene unclear. Germline V gene data show CDR1 as KGHSH and CDR2 as LQKENI. CDR3 size: 13 residues. The V and J ends lost 2 bases and 0 bases respectively, with 4 bases between them.

The sample holds a few counts of this clonotype. The rearrangement uses TRBV7-8 and TRBJ1-2, with 9 bases lining up with TRBD1. Germline V gives CDR1 SGHVS, CDR2 FQNEAQ. This CDR3 has 15 residues. With 5 bases clipped from V and 3 bases from J, the junction kept 7 bases outside the gene matches. In DNA, the CDR3 is TGTGCCAGCAGCGGACAGGGGAAGGCGGACTATGGCTACACCTTC. Amino acids: CASSGQGKADYGYTF.

The rearrangement joins TRBV20-1 to TRBJ1-4; possible D gene TRBD1, 6 bases. The CDR3 runs 17 residues. Per germline, CDR1 DFQATT and CDR2 SNEGSKA (reference sequence). V lost 1 base to trimming and J lost 0 bases, with 15 bases between them. As DNA, the CDR3 is TGCAGTGCTAGAGTTCAACAGGGATCTGCAACTAATGAAAAACTGTTTTTT. Protein: CSARVQQGSATNEKLFF.

This clonotype was seen only a few times. The genes are TRBV12-3 or TRBV12-4 and TRBJ2-2; 12 nucleotides match TRBD1. The CDR3 runs to 15 residues. V lost 5 bases and J lost 6; bases outside the gene matches: 4. The CDR3 sequence: CASSAGQGAAGELFF. The DNA of the CDR3 is TGTGCCAGCAGTGCGGGACAGGGGGCGGCCGGGGAGCTGTTTTTT.

The chain uses TRBV20-1 and TRBJ1-2; D is perhaps TRBD1 (6 bases). Looked up from germline, CDR1 is DFQATT and CDR2 is SNEGSKA (reference sequence). This CDR3 has 14 amino acids. V was cut by 6 bases and J by 4 bases, with 18 bases left in between. CDR3 DNA sequence: TGCAGTGCCGACCGCTCAGGGGAAGGCTATGGCTACACCTTC. Translated, it gives CSADRSGEGYGYTF.

The rearrangement uses TRBV25-1 and TRBJ2-7, with 7 positions matching TRBD1. The germline V gene encodes CDR1 MGHDK and CDR2 SYGVNS. Germline trimming cut 4 bases from V and 2 bases from J; bases unmatched to any gene: 14. The CDR3 extends over 17 amino acids. This chain's CDR3 is CASSARCWDRITYEQYF. Written as DNA, the CDR3 is TGTGCCAGCAGTGCCAGATGCTGGGACAGAATTACCTACGAGCAGTACTTC.

The sample holds a few counts of this clonotype. V gene TRBV24-1 combines with J gene TRBJ2-1; 9 bases match TRBD1. The CDR3 has 14 amino acids. J lost 6 bases, V lost 5 bases, and 4 bases had no gene match. Germline V lookup: CDR1 KGHDR, CDR2 SFDVKD. The CDR3 nucleotides read TGTGCCACCAGTGGACAGGGGGTAGTCAATGAGCAGTTCTTC. Its protein is CATSGQGVVNEQFF.

The chain combines TRBV25-1 with TRBJ1-5; D call uncertain. The germline CDR1 and CDR2 sequences are MGHDK and SYGVNS. V dropped 9 bases and J dropped 8 bases, with 20 bases sitting between them. The CDR3 is 14 residues long. CDR3 sequence (DNA): TGTGCCAGAACCCTTAGGTCGGGAGTCAAGCCCCAGCATTTT. Translation gives CARTLRSGVKPQHF.

The chain carries TRBV9 and TRBJ1-1; unclear D gene. This CDR3 spans 13 amino acids. V was shortened by 1 base and J by 1 base, with 5 bases between the two germline ends. Germline CDR1 is SGDLS and CDR2 is YYNGEE. CDR3 nucleotide sequence: TGTGCCAGCAGCGTATTCGGGAACACTGAAGCTTTCTTT. Amino acids: CASSVFGNTEAFF. The full variable domain, completed using reference TRBV9 and TRBJ1-1, is DSGVTQTPKHLITATGQRVTLRCSPRSGDLSVYWYQQSLDQGLQFLIQYYNGEERAKGNILERFSAQQFPDLHSELNLSSLELGDSALYFCASSVFGNTEAFFGQGTRLTVV.

The chain recombines TRBV9 with TRBJ1-1, with unresolved D. This CDR3 is built from 13 residues. CDR1 SGDLS and CDR2 YYNGEE come from the germline V gene. With 3 bases removed from V and 1 base from J, the gap between germline ends came to 7 bases. In DNA, the CDR3 is TGTGCCAGCAGCGCTCGAGGGAACACTGAAGCTTTCTTT. Its protein product is CASSARGNTEAFF.

This clonotype came up many times. The chain joins TRBV18 to TRBJ1-5; tentatively, D is TRBD1 (6 bases). Germline CDR1 reads KGHSH; CDR2 reads LQKENI. With 4 bases removed from V and 4 bases from J, the gap between germline ends came to 8 bases. The CDR3 contains 13 residues. The CDR3 sequence: CASSQGGNQPQHF. The CDR3 DNA reads TGTGCCAGCTCACAGGGGGGAAATCAGCCCCAGCATTTT.

This clonotype came up a few times. The gene calls are TRBV5-1 and TRBJ2-4; D gene uncertain. Germline V gives CDR1 SGHRS, CDR2 YFSETQ. There are 16 residues in the CDR3. The ends were cut back, 4 bases at V and 0 bases at J, with 14 bases in the middle. The chain's CDR3 is CASSRTPDLAKNIQYF. The CDR3 coding sequence is TGCGCCAGCAGCCGTACCCCGGATCTAGCCAAAAACATTCAGTACTTC.

The rearrangement joins TRBV7-2 to TRBJ2-7; tentative D call: TRBD2 (5 bases). Germline loops: CDR1 SGHTA, CDR2 FQGNSA. This CDR3 spans 14 amino acids. With 2 bases removed from V and 5 bases from J, the gap between germline ends came to 13 bases. CDR3 residues: CASSLRGPLDEQYF. For the CDR3, the DNA is TGTGCCAGCAGCTTAAGAGGGCCGCTCGACGAGCAGTACTTC.

V gene TRBV7-6 combines with J gene TRBJ2-7, with TRBD1 matching 7 bases. Germline loops: CDR1 SGHVS, CDR2 FNYEAQ. The CDR3 contains 16 residues. The V gene end was trimmed by 3 bases and the J gene end by 3 bases; junction bases not matched to a gene: 11. In DNA form, the CDR3 reads TGTGCCAGCAGCTTTACAGACAGGGCCCACTTCTACGAGCAGTACTTC. Translated: CASSFTDRAHFYEQYF.

V is TRBV7-9 and J is TRBJ1-1, with a possible D match to TRBD1 (5 bases). Germline V gene lookup returns CDR1 SEHNR and CDR2 FQNEAQ (reference sequence). This CDR3 spans 13 amino acids. V was trimmed by 5 bases and J by 6 bases, leaving 13 bases between them. CDR3 sequence reads: CASSDHLGAEAFF. The CDR3 region has the DNA TGTGCCAGCAGCGATCACTTGGGGGCTGAAGCTTTCTTT.

The chain is built from TRBV29-1 and TRBJ2-2, with 14 positions matching TRBD2. Germline trimming cut 6 bases from V and 3 bases from J; bases unmatched to any gene: 9. The germline V gene has CDR1 SQVTM and CDR2 ANQGSEA. This CDR3 has 17 residues. CDR3 amino acids: CSVQRLAGGRDTGELFF. The DNA of the CDR3 is TGCAGCGTCCAGAGACTAGCGGGAGGGAGGGACACCGGGGAGCTGTTTTTT.

This chain joins TRBV29-1 and TRBJ2-1; 7 nucleotides align to TRBD1. J gave up 4 bases and V 7 bases, and 4 bases lay outside the gene matches. The CDR3 runs 12 residues. CDR1 and CDR2 from the germline V gene are SQVTM and ANQGSEA. The CDR3 nucleotides are TGCAGCGCGTGGGGACAGTACAATGAGCAGTTCTTC. Translated, it gives CSAWGQYNEQFF.